This is a list of T cell receptor beta chains from one sample in a study of blood T cell repertoires in COVID-19. TCRdb keeps only in-frame clones here, not all; method: immunoSEQ multiplex PCR. The sample has under 300,000 clones, about 80% seen once. Material for sequencing was peripheral blood. These receptors were obtained from a woman aged 80 or over with active or convalescent COVID-19. CDR3s include the opening cysteine and the closing phenylalanine or tryptophan. A D gene is named only where the DNA matches it firmly. Clone size is shown for a subset of rows, as once, few, many or a class of expanded clone.

cdr3_length,d_call,j_call,v_call,clone_size,cdr3_aa,cdr3_nt
13,TRBD1,TRBJ1-1,TRBV18,.,CASSSTGYTEAFF,TGTGCCAGCTCGTCGACAGGGTACACTGAAGCTTTCTTT
17,TRBD1,TRBJ1-3,TRBV18,.,CASSPYTGDSSGNTIYF,TGTGCCAGCTCACCTTACACAGGGGATAGCTCTGGAAACACCATATATTTT
14,TRBD1,TRBJ1-2,TRBV5-8,few,CASSKGTVSYGYTF,TGTGCCAGCAGCAAGGGGACAGTCTCCTATGGCTACACCTTC
11,.,TRBJ1-5,TRBV6-5,.,CASNMEGSQHF,TGTGCCAGCAATATGGAGGGGTCCCAGCATTTT
15,.,TRBJ1-2,TRBV5-5,few,CASSLHPRDNYGYTF,TGTGCCAGCAGCTTGCATCCCCGGGATAACTATGGCTACACCTTC
13,.,TRBJ1-1,TRBV12-3/TRBV12-4,.,CASSRLSGAEAFF,TGTGCCAGCAGCCGCCTCTCAGGGGCTGAAGCTTTCTTT
17,TRBD1,TRBJ2-3,TRBV27,.,CASSLTTGTGRARTQYF,TGTGCCAGCAGCTTAACTACCGGGACAGGAAGGGCTCGTACGCAGTATTTT
13,TRBD2,TRBJ2-2,TRBV29-1,once,CTGREGNTGELFF,TGCACTGGTCGGGAGGGGAACACCGGGGAGCTGTTTTTT
15,.,TRBJ1-5,TRBV19,.,CASSIGGGSNQPQHF,TGTGCCAGTAGTATTGGGGGAGGCAGCAATCAGCCCCAGCATTTT
16,TRBD2,TRBJ2-1,TRBV6-4,.,CASSVLGTSAFNEQFF,TGTGCCAGCAGTGTTTTGGGGACTAGCGCCTTTAATGAGCAGTTCTTC
16,.,TRBJ1-5,TRBV28,few,CASSLQSRLSNQPQHF,TGTGCCAGCAGTTTGCAAAGCCGCCTTAGCAATCAGCCCCAGCATTTT
13,TRBD1,TRBJ1-2,TRBV29-1,.,CSVAPRGNYGYTF,TGCAGCGTTGCACCCAGGGGGAACTATGGCTACACCTTC
18,.,TRBJ2-3,TRBV4-2,once,CASSRGVVGSPLEATQYF,TGTGCCAGCAGCCGAGGAGTAGTTGGGTCACCCTTAGAGGCTACGCAGTATTTT
14,.,TRBJ1-6,TRBV5-5,once,CASSTPLQAGALHF,TGTGCCAGCAGCACCCCCCTCCAGGCGGGGGCCCTCCACTTT
15,TRBD1,TRBJ1-1,TRBV2,.,CASRRTGGADTEAFF,TGTGCCAGCAGGCGAACAGGGGGCGCAGACACTGAAGCTTTCTTT
12,.,TRBJ2-5,TRBV24-1,few,CATSGGVETQYF,TGTGCCACCAGCGGGGGTGTTGAGACCCAGTACTTC
18,.,TRBJ2-7,TRBV7-9,.,CASSLAPGVRSFSYEQYF,TGTGCCAGCAGCTTAGCGCCGGGGGTTCGATCCTTCTCCTACGAGCAGTACTTC
16,.,TRBJ1-3,TRBV5-1,.,CASSLATDGGGNTIYF,TGCGCCAGCAGCTTGGCTACCGACGGGGGTGGAAACACCATATATTTT
14,.,TRBJ1-1,TRBV5-1,.,CASSPGTGGTEAFF,TGCGCCAGCAGTCCAGGGACGGGGGGCACTGAAGCTTTCTTT
16,TRBD1,TRBJ2-2,TRBV5-1,.,CASSLRTGGNTGELFF,TGCGCCAGCAGCTTGAGGACAGGGGGGAACACCGGGGAGCTGTTTTTT
15,TRBD1,TRBJ1-5,TRBV6-5,.,CASSGTAGGGQPQHF,TGTGCCAGCAGCGGGACGGCAGGGGGAGGTCAGCCCCAGCATTTT
16,TRBD1,TRBJ2-2,TRBV19,.,CASSTWDSYYTGELFF,TGTGCCAGTAGTACTTGGGACAGCTACTACACCGGGGAGCTGTTTTTT
13,.,TRBJ2-5,TRBV5-1,.,CASSLGTQETQYF,TGCGCCAGCAGCCTCGGGACACAAGAGACCCAGTACTTC
16,.,TRBJ2-7,TRBV9,.,CASSAASGYSSYEQYF,TGTGCCAGCAGCGCAGCCTCGGGGTACTCCTCCTACGAGCAGTACTTC
15,.,TRBJ2-7,TRBV11-2,.,CASSLRTGQSYEQYF,TGTGCCAGCAGCTTGAGGACGGGACAAAGCTACGAGCAGTACTTC
15,.,TRBJ2-2,TRBV11-2,.,CASSLTATNTGELFF,TGTGCCAGCAGCTTGACAGCTACAAACACCGGGGAGCTGTTTTTT
14,.,TRBJ1-1,TRBV3-1/TRBV3-2,.,CASSQLGQGTEAFF,TGTGCCAGCAGCCAACTGGGGCAGGGGACTGAAGCTTTCTTT
15,.,TRBJ2-2,TRBV11-1,.,CASSLQGRGTGELFF,TGTGCCAGCAGCTTGCAGGGGCGAGGCACCGGGGAGCTGTTTTTT
14,.,TRBJ1-2,TRBV5-1,.,CASSLEQVGYGYTF,TGCGCCAGCAGCTTGGAACAGGTCGGCTATGGCTACACCTTC
13,.,TRBJ2-2,TRBV12-3/TRBV12-4,.,CASNPQVPGELFF,TGTGCCAGCAACCCCCAGGTCCCCGGGGAGCTGTTTTTT
18,TRBD2,TRBJ2-3,TRBV5-1,.,CASSLGLAGGLGTDTQYF,TGCGCCAGCAGCCTGGGACTAGCGGGAGGTTTAGGCACAGATACGCAGTATTTT
14,.,TRBJ2-2,TRBV6-1,once,CASSERQDTGELFF,TGTGCCAGCAGTGAAAGGCAGGACACCGGGGAGCTGTTTTTT
15,.,TRBJ2-3,TRBV5-6,.,CASSWYLTGEDTQYF,TGTGCCAGCAGCTGGTACTTAACGGGGGAAGATACGCAGTATTTT
13,.,TRBJ1-1,TRBV5-1,.,CASSLDGHYWAFF,TGCGCCAGCAGCTTGGACGGCCACTATTGGGCTTTCTTT
15,.,TRBJ2-2,TRBV9,.,CASSSNTGWAGELFF,TGTGCCAGCAGCTCAAACACGGGGTGGGCAGGGGAGCTGTTTTTT
14,.,TRBJ2-1,TRBV2,few,CATSLDPRYNEQFF,TGTGCCACTTCTCTAGACCCAAGGTACAATGAGCAGTTCTTC
16,TRBD1,TRBJ1-1,TRBV19,.,CASSNYRGRVDTEAFF,TGTGCCAGTAGTAATTACAGGGGGCGCGTCGACACTGAAGCTTTCTTT
13,.,TRBJ2-5,TRBV29-1,.,CSVERGTQETQYF,TGCAGCGTTGAAAGGGGGACCCAAGAGACCCAGTACTTC
13,TRBD1,TRBJ1-2,TRBV5-1,.,CASSYTGVYGYTF,TGCGCCAGTAGTTATACAGGGGTTTATGGCTACACCTTC
11,.,TRBJ2-7,TRBV29-1,.,CSAGSSYEQYF,TGCAGCGCGGGTAGCTCCTACGAGCAGTACTTC
16,TRBD1,TRBJ2-5,TRBV5-1,.,CASSLGTGGAGETQYF,TGCGCCAGCAGCCTAGGGACAGGGGGCGCGGGGGAGACCCAGTACTTC
15,.,TRBJ1-2,TRBV4-1,once,CASSPNENYRDGYTF,TGCGCCAGCAGCCCAAACGAAAACTACAGGGATGGCTACACCTTC
14,TRBD1,TRBJ2-1,TRBV9,.,CASSYGQGVNEQFF,TGTGCCAGCAGCTACGGACAGGGGGTGAATGAGCAGTTCTTC
13,TRBD1,TRBJ2-1,TRBV5-8,.,CASTRTGHNEQFF,TGTGCCAGCACGAGGACAGGTCACAATGAGCAGTTCTTC
14,.,TRBJ1-2,TRBV5-1,.,CASSLDQGRSGYTF,TGCGCCAGCAGCTTGGACCAGGGCAGATCTGGCTACACCTTC
15,.,TRBJ1-1,TRBV9,.,CASSVAFGGRTEAFF,TGTGCCAGCAGCGTGGCTTTCGGGGGGAGGACTGAAGCTTTCTTT
12,.,TRBJ1-3,TRBV30,.,CAWGSSGNTIYF,TGTGCCTGGGGTAGCTCTGGAAACACCATATATTTT
14,.,TRBJ2-3,TRBV7-8,.,CASSLNSFTDTQYF,TGTGCCAGCAGCCTCAATTCATTCACAGATACGCAGTATTTT
13,.,TRBJ1-1,TRBV6-1,.,CASSEQTGTEAFF,TGTGCCAGCAGTGAACAGACGGGCACTGAAGCTTTCTTT
16,.,TRBJ1-4,TRBV4-1,.,CASSQLSGTTNEKLFF,TGCGCCAGCAGCCAACTCTCAGGGACAACTAATGAAAAACTGTTTTTT
15,TRBD1,TRBJ1-4,TRBV6-1,.,CASSEGTGGYEKLFF,TGTGCCAGCAGTGAAGGGACAGGGGGTTATGAAAAACTGTTTTTT
17,TRBD1,TRBJ2-7,TRBV28,few,CASRHRDRGTSFHEQYF,TGTGCCAGCAGGCACCGGGACAGGGGGACCTCTTTCCACGAGCAGTACTTC